This T cell receptor beta chain was sequenced during a study of blood T cell repertoires in COVID-19. Study summary: Acute and convalescent COVID-19 samples came from the United States, Italy and Spain. T cells, B-cell-depleted T cells, or PBMCs supplied cDNA or gDNA.

Authors' data handling: Scientists estimated how many nucleated cells there were by amplifying reference gene primers. Profiled with immunoSEQ multiplex PCR; TCRdb holds only in-frame clones, not every one. Clone size and the V and J calls come from that table; the DNA yielded D and trimming. The table records fewer than 350,000 clones, 81% of them present only once. CDR3 size: 15 residues. The V end lost 5 bases, the J end lost 3 bases, and 14 bases lay between the germline ends. Looked up from germline, CDR1 is SGHTA and CDR2 is FQGNSA. This sequence originates from a woman aged 60-70 years with active or convalescent COVID-19. The sequenced sample was peripheral blood. The rearrangement joins TRBV7-2 to TRBJ1-5; tentative D call: TRBD1 (5 bases). As DNA, the CDR3 is TGTGCCAGCAGCCCGTCCCACAGGCCCAATCAGCCCCAGCATTTT. It codes for CASSPSHRPNQPQHF.